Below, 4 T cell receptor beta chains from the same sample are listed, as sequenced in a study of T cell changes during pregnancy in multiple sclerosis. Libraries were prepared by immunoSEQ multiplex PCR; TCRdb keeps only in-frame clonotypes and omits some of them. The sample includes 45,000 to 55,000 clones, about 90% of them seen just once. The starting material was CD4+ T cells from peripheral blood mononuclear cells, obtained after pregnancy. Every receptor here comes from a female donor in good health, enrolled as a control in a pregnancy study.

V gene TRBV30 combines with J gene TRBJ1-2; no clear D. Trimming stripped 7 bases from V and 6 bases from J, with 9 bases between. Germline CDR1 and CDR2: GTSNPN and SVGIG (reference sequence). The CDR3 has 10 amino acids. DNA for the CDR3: TGTGCCTCGATTGGAGATGGCTACACCTTC. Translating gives CASIGDGYTF.

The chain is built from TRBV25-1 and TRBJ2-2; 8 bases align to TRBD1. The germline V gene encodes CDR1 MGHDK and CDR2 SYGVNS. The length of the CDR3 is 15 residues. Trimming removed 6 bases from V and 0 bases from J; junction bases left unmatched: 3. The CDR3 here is CASSKQGANTGELFF. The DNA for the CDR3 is TGTGCCAGCAGCAAACAGGGGGCGAACACCGGGGAGCTGTTTTTT.

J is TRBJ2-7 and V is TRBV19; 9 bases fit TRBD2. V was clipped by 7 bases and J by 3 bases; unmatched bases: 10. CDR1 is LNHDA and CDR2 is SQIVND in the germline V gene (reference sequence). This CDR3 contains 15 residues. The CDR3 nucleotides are TGTGCCAGTACCAGTGGGAGAGCGGGGGGCTACGAGCAGTACTTC. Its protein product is CASTSGRAGGYEQYF. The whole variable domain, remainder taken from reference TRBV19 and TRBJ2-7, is DGGITQSPKYLFRKEGQNVTLSCEQNLNHDAMYWYRQDPGQGLRLIYYSQIVNDFQKGDIAEGYSVSREKKESFPLTVTSAQKNPTAFYLCASTSGRAGGYEQYFGPGTRLTVT.

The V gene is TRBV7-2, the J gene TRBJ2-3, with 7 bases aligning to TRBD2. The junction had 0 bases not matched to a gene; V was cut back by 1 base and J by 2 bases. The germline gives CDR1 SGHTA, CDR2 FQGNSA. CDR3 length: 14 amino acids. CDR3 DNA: TGTGCCAGCAGCTTAGGACTAGCCACAGATACGCAGTATTTT. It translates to CASSLGLATDTQYF.